The T cell receptor (beta chain) under discussion was sequenced for a study of T cell changes during pregnancy in multiple sclerosis. Generated by immunoSEQ multiplex PCR, the TCRdb table keeps only in-frame clones and is missing some. The data hold about 94,000 clones, with approximately 94% observed a single time. Trimming removed 1 base from V and 5 bases from J, with 21 bases in between. CDR1 is SGHRS, CDR2 YFSETQ, per germline. This CDR3 is built from 17 residues. The chain links TRBV5-1 to TRBJ1-2; maybe TRBD1 (6 bases). The clonotype comes from a female donor with multiple sclerosis, enrolled in a pregnancy study. This specimen was peripheral blood, taken in the third trimester of pregnancy. Here the CDR3 DNA reads TGCGCCAGCAGCTTGCAGCAGGGACAAGGGCTAGGATATGGCTACACCTTC. Residues: CASSLQQGQGLGYGYTF.